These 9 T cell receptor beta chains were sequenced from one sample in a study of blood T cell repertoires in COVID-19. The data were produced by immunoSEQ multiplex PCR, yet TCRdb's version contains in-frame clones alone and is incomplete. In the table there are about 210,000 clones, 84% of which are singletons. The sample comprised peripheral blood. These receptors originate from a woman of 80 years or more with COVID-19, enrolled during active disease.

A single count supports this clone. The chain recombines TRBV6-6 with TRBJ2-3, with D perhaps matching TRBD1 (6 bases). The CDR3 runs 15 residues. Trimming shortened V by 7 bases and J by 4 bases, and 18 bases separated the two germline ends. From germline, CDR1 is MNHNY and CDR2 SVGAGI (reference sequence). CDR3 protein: CASNLQGSGADTQYF. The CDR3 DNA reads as TGTGCCAGCAATCTACAGGGATCTGGTGCAGATACGCAGTATTTT.

The CDR3 DNA is TGTGCCAGCAGCTCCCCGCGGGGTCAGACTGAAGCTTTCTTT. This sequence encodes CASSSPRGQTEAFF. The chain couples TRBV5-4 to TRBJ1-1; D is unresolved. V lost 3 bases to trimming and J lost 5 bases, with 14 bases between them. Germline V gene sequence: CDR1 SGHNT, CDR2 YYREEE (reference sequence). CDR3 length equals 14 residues.

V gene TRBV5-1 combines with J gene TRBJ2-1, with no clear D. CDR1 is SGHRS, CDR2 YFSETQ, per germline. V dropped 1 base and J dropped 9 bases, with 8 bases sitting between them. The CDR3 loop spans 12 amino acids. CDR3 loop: CASSLIPGEQFF. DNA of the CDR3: TGCGCCAGCAGCTTGATTCCGGGTGAGCAGTTCTTC.

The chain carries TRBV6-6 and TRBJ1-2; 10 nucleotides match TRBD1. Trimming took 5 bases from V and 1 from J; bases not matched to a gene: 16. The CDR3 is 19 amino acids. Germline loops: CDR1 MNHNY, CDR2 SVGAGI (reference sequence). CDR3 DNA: TGTGCCAGCAGTCTCCGGGACAGGGGTCCCAACCTACTTAACTATGGCTACACCTTC. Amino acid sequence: CASSLRDRGPNLLNYGYTF.

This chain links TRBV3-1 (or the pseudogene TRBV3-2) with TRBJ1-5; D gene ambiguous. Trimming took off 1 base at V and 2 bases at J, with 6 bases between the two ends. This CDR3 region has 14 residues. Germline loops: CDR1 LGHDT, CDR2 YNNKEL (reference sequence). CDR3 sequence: CASSQGVRNQPQHF. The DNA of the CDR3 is TGTGCCAGCAGCCAAGGAGTCCGCAATCAGCCCCAGCATTTT.

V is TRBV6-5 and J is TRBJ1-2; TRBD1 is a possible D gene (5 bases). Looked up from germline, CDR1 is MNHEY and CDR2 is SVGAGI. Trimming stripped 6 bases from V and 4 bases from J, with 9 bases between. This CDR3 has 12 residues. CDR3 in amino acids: CASSDDSYGYTF. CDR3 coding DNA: TGTGCCAGCAGCGATGACAGCTATGGCTACACCTTC.

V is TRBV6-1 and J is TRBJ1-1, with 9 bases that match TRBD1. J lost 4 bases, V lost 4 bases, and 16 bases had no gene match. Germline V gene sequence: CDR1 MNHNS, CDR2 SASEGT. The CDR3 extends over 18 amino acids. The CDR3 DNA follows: TGTGCCAGCAGTGGGCGAAGGACAGGGGCCGCCCACGGCACTGAAGCTTTCTTT. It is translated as CASSGRRTGAAHGTEAFF.

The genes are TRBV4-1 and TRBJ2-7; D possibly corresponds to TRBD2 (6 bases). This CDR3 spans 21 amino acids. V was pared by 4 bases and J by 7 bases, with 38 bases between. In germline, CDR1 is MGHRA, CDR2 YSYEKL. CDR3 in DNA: TGCGCCAGCAGCCCCTCACTGAATCCCGGCGGGTCTACGGGGGTGCCCGCGGAGCAGTACTTC. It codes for CASSPSLNPGGSTGVPAEQYF.

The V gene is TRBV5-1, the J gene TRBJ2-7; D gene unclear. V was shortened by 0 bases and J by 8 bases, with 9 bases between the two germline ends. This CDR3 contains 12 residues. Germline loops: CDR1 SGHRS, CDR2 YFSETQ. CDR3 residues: CASSLGLGKQYF. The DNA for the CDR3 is TGCGCCAGCAGCTTGGGATTGGGCAAGCAGTACTTC. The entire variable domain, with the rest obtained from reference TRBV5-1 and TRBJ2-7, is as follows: KAGVTQTPRYLIKTRGQQVTLSCSPISGHRSVSWYQQTPGQGLQFLFEYFSETQRNKGNFPGRFSGRQFSNSRSEMNVSTLELGDSALYLCASSLGLGKQYFGPGTRLTVT.